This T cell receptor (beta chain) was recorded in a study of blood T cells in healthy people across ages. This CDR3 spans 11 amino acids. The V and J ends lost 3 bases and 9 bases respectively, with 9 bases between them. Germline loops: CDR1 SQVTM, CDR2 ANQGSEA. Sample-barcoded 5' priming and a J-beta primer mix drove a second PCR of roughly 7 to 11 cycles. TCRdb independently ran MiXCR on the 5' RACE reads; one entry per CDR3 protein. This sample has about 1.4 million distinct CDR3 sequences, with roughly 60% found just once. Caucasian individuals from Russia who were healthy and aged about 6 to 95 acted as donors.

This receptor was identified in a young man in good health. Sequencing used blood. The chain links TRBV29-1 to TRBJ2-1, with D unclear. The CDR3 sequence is CSVDIAAEQFF. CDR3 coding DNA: TGCAGCGTTGATATCGCTGCTGAGCAGTTCTTC.